The present T cell receptor beta chain was sequenced within a study of cytomegalovirus exposure and HLA in healthy donors. The wider study: Researchers found that approximately 85% of fewer than 450 genotyped donors fell within the Caucasian-associated ancestry cluster. Notes on the study in general: One variant, a missense change in DCLRE1C, was linked in a later analysis to TCR beta V- and J-gene trimming.

A word on this clone: What it binds is not known.

Use of 60 Vbeta and 13 Jbeta primers characterized the PCR. Assay: immunoSEQ multiplex PCR; the TCRdb copy retains only in-frame clones and omits some. The sample lists about 110,000 clones, roughly four fifths seen once, with 2% to 3% in the top ten. The receptor was isolated from a woman between 18 and 29 years old in good health and CMV-seronegative. Material for sequencing was PBMCs.

The CDR3 DNA is TGTGCCAGCAGTTCAAGAGGGAACACCATATATTTT. The encoded protein is CASSSRGNTIYF. V is TRBV11-2 and J is TRBJ1-3; D is uncertain. Germline V gene data show CDR1 as SGHAT and CDR2 as FQNNGV. This CDR3 has 12 residues. Trimming shortened V by 6 bases and J by 7 bases, and 10 bases separated the two germline ends.